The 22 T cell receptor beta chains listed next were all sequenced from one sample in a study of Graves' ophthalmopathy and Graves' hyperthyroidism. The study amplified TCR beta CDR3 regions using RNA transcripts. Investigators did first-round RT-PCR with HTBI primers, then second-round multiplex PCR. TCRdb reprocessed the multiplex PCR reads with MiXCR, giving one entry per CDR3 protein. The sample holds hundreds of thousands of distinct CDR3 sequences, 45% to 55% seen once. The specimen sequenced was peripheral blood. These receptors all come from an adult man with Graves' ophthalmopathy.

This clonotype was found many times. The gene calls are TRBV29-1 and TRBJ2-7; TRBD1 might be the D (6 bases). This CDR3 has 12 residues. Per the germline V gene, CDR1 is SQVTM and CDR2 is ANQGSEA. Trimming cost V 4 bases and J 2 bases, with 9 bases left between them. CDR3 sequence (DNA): TGCAGCGTTGCCGGGACAACCTACGAGCAGTACTTC. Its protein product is CSVAGTTYEQYF.

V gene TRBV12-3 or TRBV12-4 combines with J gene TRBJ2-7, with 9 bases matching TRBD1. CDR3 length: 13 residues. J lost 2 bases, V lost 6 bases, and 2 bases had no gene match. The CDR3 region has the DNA TGTGCCAGCAGGAGGACAGGGGCCTACGAGCAGTACTTC. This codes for CASRRTGAYEQYF.

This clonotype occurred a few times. CDR3 residues: CAISAGVGANVLTF. The DNA of the CDR3 is TGTGCCATCAGTGCGGGGGTTGGGGCCAACGTCCTGACTTTC. V usage is TRBV10-3 and J usage is TRBJ2-6, with D perhaps matching TRBD2 (6 bases). Germline CDR1 is ENHRY and CDR2 is SYGVKD. Trimming pared 4 bases from V and 3 bases from J, leaving 7 bases between. The CDR3 has 14 amino acids.

In nucleotides, the CDR3 is TGCAGTGCTAGAGATAGGTCTATTCAGCCCCAGCATTTT. Amino acid sequence: CSARDRSIQPQHF. V is TRBV20-1 and J is TRBJ1-5; no clear D. CDR1 is DFQATT and CDR2 is SNEGSKA in the germline V gene (reference sequence). This CDR3 is 13 amino acids long. With 0 bases removed from V and 6 bases from J, the gap between germline ends came to 9 bases.

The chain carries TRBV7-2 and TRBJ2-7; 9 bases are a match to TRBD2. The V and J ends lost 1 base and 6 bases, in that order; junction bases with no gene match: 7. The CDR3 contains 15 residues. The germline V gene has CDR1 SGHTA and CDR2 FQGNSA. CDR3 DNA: TGTGCCAGCAGCTTAGAGGGCGGGAGGGCCCGCGAGCAGTACTTC. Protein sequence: CASSLEGGRAREQYF. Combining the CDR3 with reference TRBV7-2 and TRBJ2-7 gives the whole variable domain GAGVSQSPSNKVTEKGKDVELRCDPISGHTALYWYRQSLGQGLEFLIYFQGNSAPDKSGLPSDRFSAERTGGSVSTLTIQRTQQEDSAVYLCASSLEGGRAREQYFGPGTRLTVT.

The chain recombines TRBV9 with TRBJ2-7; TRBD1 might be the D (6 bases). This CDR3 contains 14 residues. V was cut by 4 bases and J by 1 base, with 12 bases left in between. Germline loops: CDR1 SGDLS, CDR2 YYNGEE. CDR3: CASSQAGQSYEQYF. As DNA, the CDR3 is TGTGCCAGCAGCCAAGCTGGACAGTCCTACGAGCAGTACTTC.

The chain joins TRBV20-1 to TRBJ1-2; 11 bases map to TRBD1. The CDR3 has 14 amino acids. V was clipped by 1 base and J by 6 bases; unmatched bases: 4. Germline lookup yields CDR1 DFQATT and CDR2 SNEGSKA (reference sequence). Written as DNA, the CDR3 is TGCAGTGCTAGAGTCCGGGACAGGGGGGATGGCTACACCTTC. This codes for CSARVRDRGDGYTF.

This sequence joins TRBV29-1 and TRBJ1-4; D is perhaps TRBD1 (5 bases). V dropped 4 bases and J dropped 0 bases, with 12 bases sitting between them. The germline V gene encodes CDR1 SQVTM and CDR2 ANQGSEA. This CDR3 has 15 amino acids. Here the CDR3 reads CSVVRTGTTNEKLFF. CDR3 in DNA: TGCAGCGTTGTGAGAACAGGAACAACTAATGAAAAACTGTTTTTT.

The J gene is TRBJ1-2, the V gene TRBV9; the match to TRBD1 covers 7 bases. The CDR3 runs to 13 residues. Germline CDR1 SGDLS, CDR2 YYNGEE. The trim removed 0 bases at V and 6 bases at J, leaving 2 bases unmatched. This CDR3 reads CASSVGGGDGYTF. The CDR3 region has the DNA TGTGCCAGCAGCGTAGGAGGGGGCGATGGCTACACCTTC.

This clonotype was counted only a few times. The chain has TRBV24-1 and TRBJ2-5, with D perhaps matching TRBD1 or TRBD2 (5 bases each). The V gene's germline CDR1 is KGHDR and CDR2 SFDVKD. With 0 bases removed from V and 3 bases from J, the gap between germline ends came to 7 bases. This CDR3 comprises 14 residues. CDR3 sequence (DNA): TGTGCCACCAGTGATTTGCGAGGGGAAGAGACCCAGTACTTC. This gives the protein CATSDLRGEETQYF.

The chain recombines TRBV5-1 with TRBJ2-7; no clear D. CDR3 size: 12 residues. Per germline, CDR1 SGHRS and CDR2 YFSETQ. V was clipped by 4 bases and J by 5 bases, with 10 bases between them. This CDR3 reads CASSPPGDEQYF. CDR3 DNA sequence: TGCGCCAGCAGCCCCCCCGGCGACGAGCAGTACTTC.

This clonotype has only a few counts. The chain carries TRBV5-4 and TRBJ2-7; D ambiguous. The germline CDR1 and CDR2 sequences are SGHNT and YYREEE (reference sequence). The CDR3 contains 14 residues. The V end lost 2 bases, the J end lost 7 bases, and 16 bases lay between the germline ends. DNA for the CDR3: TGTGCCAGCAGCTTTGATTCGGGTTCTGTTGAGCAGTACTTC. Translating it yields CASSFDSGSVEQYF.

The CDR3 sequence is CASSVRFTETYEQYF. CDR3 nucleotides: TGTGCCAGCAGCGTACGTTTCACAGAAACCTACGAGCAGTACTTC. This chain links TRBV7-3 with TRBJ2-7; D is ambiguous. V lost 5 bases and J lost 2, with 16 bases in between. CDR1 and CDR2 from the germline V gene are SGHTA and FQGTGA. This CDR3 has 15 residues.

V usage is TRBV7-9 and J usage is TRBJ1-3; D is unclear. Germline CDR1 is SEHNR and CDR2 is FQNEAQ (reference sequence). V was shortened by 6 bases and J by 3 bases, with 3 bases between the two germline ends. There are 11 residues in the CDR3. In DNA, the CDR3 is TGTGCCAGCAGGCTTGGAAACACCATATATTTT. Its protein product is CASRLGNTIYF.

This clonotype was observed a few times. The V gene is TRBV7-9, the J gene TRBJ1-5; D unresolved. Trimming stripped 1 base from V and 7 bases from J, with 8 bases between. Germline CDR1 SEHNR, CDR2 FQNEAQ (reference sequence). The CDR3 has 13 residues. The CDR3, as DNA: TGTGCCAGCAGCTTAGACTTTAGCCAGCCCCAGCATTTT. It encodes CASSLDFSQPQHF.

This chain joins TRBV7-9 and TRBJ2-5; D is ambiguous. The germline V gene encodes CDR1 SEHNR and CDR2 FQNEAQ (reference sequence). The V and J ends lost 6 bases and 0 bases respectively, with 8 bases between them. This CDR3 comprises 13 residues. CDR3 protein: CASRFGHQETQYF. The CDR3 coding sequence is TGTGCCAGCAGGTTCGGACACCAAGAGACCCAGTACTTC.

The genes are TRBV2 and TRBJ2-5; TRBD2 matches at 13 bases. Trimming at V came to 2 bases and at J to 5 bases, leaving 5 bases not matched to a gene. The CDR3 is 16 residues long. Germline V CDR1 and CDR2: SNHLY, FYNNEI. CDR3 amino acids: CASSELLAGGIETQYF. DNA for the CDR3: TGTGCCAGCAGTGAATTACTAGCGGGGGGGATTGAGACCCAGTACTTC.

The CDR3 sequence is CASSLGGRGNTIYF. CDR3 nucleotide sequence: TGTGCCAGCAGCTTGGGGGGCCGGGGAAACACCATATATTTT. The V and J genes are TRBV7-9 and TRBJ1-3; tentatively, D is TRBD1 (6 bases). Germline V gene sequence: CDR1 SEHNR, CDR2 FQNEAQ (reference sequence). V lost 3 bases to trimming and J lost 4 bases, with 10 bases between them. The length of the CDR3 is 14 residues.

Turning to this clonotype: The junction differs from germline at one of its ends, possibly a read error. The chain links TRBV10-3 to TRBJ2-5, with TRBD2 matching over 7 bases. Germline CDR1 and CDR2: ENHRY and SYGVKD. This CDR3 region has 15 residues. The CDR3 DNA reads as TGTGCCATCGGTGAGTCGGCGGGGAGGGAAGAGACCCAGTACTTC. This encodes CAIGESAGREETQYF.

This chain's CDR3 is CASSPQGPENSPLHF. The CDR3, as DNA: TGTGCCAGCAGTCCACAGGGGCCAGAGAATTCACCCCTCCACTTT. The rearrangement links TRBV9 to TRBJ1-6; 7 bases agree with TRBD1. The V gene's germline CDR1 is SGDLS and CDR2 YYNGEE. The CDR3 sequence is 15 residues long. J was trimmed by 7 bases and V by 5 bases; bases with no gene match: 9.

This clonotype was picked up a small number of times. The CDR3 region is CASSLEGAVEQYF. The DNA for the CDR3 is TGTGCCAGCAGCTTAGAGGGGGCTGTCGAGCAGTACTTC. V is TRBV7-9 and J is TRBJ2-7; 7 bases align to TRBD1. The CDR3 has 13 amino acids. Trimming at V came to 1 base and at J to 6 bases, leaving 3 bases not matched to a gene. From germline, CDR1 is SEHNR and CDR2 FQNEAQ (reference sequence).

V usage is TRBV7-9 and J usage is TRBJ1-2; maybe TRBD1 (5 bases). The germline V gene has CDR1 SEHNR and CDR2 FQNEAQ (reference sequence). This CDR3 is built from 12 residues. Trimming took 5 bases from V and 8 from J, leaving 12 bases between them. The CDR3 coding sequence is TGTGCCAGCAGCCTCAGGGTGGACGGCTACACCTTC. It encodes CASSLRVDGYTF. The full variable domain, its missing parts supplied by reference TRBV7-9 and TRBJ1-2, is DTGVSQNPRHKITKRGQNVTFRCDPISEHNRLYWYRQTLGQGPEFLTYFQNEAQLEKSRLLSDRFSAERPKGSFSTLEIQRTEQGDSAMYLCASSLRVDGYTFGSGTRLTVV.